This T cell receptor (beta chain) was sequenced during a study of cytomegalovirus exposure and HLA in healthy donors. Findings and caveats of the study: One variant, a missense change in DCLRE1C, was linked in a later analysis to TCR beta V- and J-gene trimming. Earlier results showed most TCR beta V segments being productive about 87% or about 30% of the time. Sequencing likely generated an artifact that appeared as a cluster of highly shared sequence variants.

To note about this clone: Its antigen remains unidentified.

PCR amplification relied on 60 Vbeta primers (plus 13 Jbeta primers). Authors' data handling: A later analysis tallied approximately 78 million unique TCR beta chains, about 12 million of them shared. Profiling relied on immunoSEQ multiplex PCR, and the TCRdb table lists in-frame clones only, not all of them. That table furnishes V, J and clone size, whereas the DNA furnished D and trimming. The sample lists 100,000 to 120,000 clones; about four fifths were seen once. The length of the CDR3 is 15 residues. V was pared by 1 base and J by 7 bases, with 13 bases between. Germline assignment: CDR1 SNHLY and CDR2 FYNNEI.

The chain joins TRBV2 to TRBJ1-4; D is undetermined. The sample taken for sequencing was PBMCs. The TCR comes from a woman under 30 in good health and CMV-seronegative. The CDR3 spells CASSEVAGEREKLFF. The CDR3 nucleotides read TGTGCCAGCAGTGAAGTAGCCGGGGAACGTGAAAAACTGTTTTTT. Full variable domain (missing parts from reference TRBV2 and TRBJ1-4): EPEVTQTPSHQVTQMGQEVILRCVPISNHLYFYWYRQILGQKVEFLVSFYNNEISEKSEIFDDQFSVERPDGSNFTLKIRSTKLEDSAMYFCASSEVAGEREKLFFGSGTQLSVL.